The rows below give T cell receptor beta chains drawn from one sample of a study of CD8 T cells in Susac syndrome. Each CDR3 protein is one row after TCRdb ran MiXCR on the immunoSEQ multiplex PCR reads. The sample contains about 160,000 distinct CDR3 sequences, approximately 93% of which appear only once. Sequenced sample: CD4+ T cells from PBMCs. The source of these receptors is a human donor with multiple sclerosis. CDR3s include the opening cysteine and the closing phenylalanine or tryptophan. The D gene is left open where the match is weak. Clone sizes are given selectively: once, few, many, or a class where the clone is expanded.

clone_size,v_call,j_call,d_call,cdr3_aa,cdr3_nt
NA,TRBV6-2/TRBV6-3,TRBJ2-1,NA,CASSYQGRGSNEQFF,TGTGCCAGCAGTTATCAGGGCAGGGGAAGCAATGAGCAGTTCTTC
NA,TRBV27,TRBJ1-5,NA,CASGNLGVQPQHF,TGTGCCAGCGGGAATTTGGGGGTGCAGCCCCAGCATTTT
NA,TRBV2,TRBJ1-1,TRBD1,CASSVTGVRTEAFF,TGTGCCAGCAGCGTTACAGGGGTTCGGACTGAAGCTTTCTTT
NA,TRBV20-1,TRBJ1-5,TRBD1,CSAIIQGAQPQHF,TGCAGTGCTATTATACAGGGGGCTCAGCCCCAGCATTTT
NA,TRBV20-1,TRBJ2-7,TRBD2,CSASQEGTSGSYEQYF,TGCAGTGCTAGTCAAGAAGGGACTAGCGGGTCGTACGAGCAGTACTTC
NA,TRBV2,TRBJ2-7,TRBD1,CASSESQGASEQYF,TGTGCCAGCAGTGAGTCCCAGGGGGCTAGCGAGCAGTACTTC
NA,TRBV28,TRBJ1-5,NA,CASRGQGQPQHF,TGTGCCAGCAGGGGGCAAGGACAGCCCCAGCATTTT
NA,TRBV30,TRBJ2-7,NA,CAWKSPQGTPYEQYF,TGTGCCTGGAAATCTCCCCAGGGGACCCCCTACGAGCAGTACTTC
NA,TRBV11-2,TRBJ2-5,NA,CASKGVKEAKTQYF,TGTGCCAGCAAAGGGGTTAAGGAGGCAAAGACCCAGTACTTC
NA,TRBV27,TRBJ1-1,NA,CASSFGALMNTEAFF,TGTGCCAGCAGTTTTGGGGCTCTGATGAACACTGAAGCTTTCTTT
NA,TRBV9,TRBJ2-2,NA,CASSAQTRTGELFF,TGTGCCAGCAGCGCTCAAACTAGGACCGGGGAGCTGTTTTTT
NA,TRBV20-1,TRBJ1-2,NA,CSASEDPRGNYGYTF,TGCAGTGCTAGCGAGGACCCGCGGGGTAACTATGGCTACACCTTC
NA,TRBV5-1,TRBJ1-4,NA,CASSYGSSGNPRDLFF,TGCGCCAGCAGCTACGGTTCGTCGGGCAACCCGAGGGATCTGTTTTTT
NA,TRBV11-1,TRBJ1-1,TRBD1,CASGRDRDTEAFF,TGTGCCAGCGGCCGGGACAGGGACACTGAAGCTTTCTTT
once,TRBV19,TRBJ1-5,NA,CASSSQRNQPQHF,TGTGCCAGTAGTTCTCAGAGAAATCAGCCCCAGCATTTT
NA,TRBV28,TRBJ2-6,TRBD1,CASSHQTGAHSGANVLTF,TGTGCCAGCAGTCATCAGACAGGGGCCCACTCTGGGGCCAACGTCCTGACTTTC
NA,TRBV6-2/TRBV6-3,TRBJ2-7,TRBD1,CASSYNGQGNSYEQYF,TGTGCCAGCAGTTACAACGGACAGGGTAACTCCTACGAGCAGTACTTC
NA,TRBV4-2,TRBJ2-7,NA,CASSQKETYEQYF,TGTGCCAGCAGCCAGAAGGAAACCTACGAGCAGTACTTC